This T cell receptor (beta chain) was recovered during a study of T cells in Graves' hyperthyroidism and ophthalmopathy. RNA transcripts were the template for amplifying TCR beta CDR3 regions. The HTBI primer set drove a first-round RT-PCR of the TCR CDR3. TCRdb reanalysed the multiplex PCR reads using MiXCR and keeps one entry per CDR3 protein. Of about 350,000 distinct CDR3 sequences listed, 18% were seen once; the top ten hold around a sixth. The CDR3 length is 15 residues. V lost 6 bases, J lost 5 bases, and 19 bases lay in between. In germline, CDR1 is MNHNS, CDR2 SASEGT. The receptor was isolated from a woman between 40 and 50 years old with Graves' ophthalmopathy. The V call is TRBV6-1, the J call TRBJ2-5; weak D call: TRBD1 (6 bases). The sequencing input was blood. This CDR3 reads CASSPTGHQGETQYF. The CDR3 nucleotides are TGTGCCAGCAGCCCCACGGGACACCAGGGCGAGACCCAGTACTTC.